The 5 T cell receptor beta chains listed next were all sequenced from one sample in a study of blood T cells in healthy people across ages. Primed by a sample-barcoded 5' primer and a J-beta primer mix, a second PCR proceeded for about 7 to 11 cycles. TCRdb fed the 5' RACE reads into MiXCR, producing one record per CDR3 protein. The sample gives over a million distinct CDR3 sequences, approximately 26% of which show up once; less than 0.85% is in the top ten. The same sample was also studied in work on T cells of mothers and their children.

Sequencing input: blood. All receptors come from a girl aged 2 to 9 in good health.

This clonotype was counted a single time. The chain is built from TRBV29-1 and TRBJ2-5; a weak D match, TRBD2 (6 bases). This CDR3 is built from 13 residues. The V gene's germline CDR1 is SQVTM and CDR2 ANQGSEA. V lost 6 bases, J lost 11 bases, and 22 bases lay in between. The CDR3 here is CSVVGPGVREQYF. For the CDR3, the DNA is TGCAGCGTAGTGGGACCGGGGGTCAGAGAGCAGTACTTC.

This clonotype has a handful of counts. Here the CDR3 DNA reads TGCAGCGTTGAATGGGGACAGGCGGCTTTCTTT. Encoded protein: CSVEWGQAAFF. The chain combines TRBV29-1 with TRBJ1-1; 8 bases match TRBD1. This CDR3 has 11 amino acids. CDR1 is SQVTM, CDR2 ANQGSEA, per germline. V trimming: 2 bases; J trimming: 11 bases; junction bases outside the gene matches: 4. The full variable domain, its missing parts supplied by reference TRBV29-1 and TRBJ1-1, is SAVISQKPSRDICQRGTSLTIQCQVDSQVTMMFWYRQQPGQSLTLIATANQGSEATYESGFVIDKFPISRPNLTFSTLTVSNMSPEDSSIYLCSVEWGQAAFFGQGTRLTVV.

CDR3 bases: TGCGCCAGCAGCTTAAACGGACTAGAGCGAGAGACCCAGTACTTC. As protein: CASSLNGLERETQYF. V gene TRBV5-1 combines with J gene TRBJ2-5, with 7 bases aligning to TRBD2. Germline V gene sequence: CDR1 SGHRS, CDR2 YFSETQ. This CDR3 comprises 15 residues. Trimming at V came to 2 bases and at J to 4 bases, leaving 8 bases not matched to a gene.

The chain links TRBV4-2 to TRBJ2-5, with D perhaps matching TRBD2 (6 bases). Germline V gives CDR1 LGHNA, CDR2 YNFKEQ. The CDR3 sequence is 15 residues long. V was pared by 3 bases and J by 2 bases, with 13 bases between. CDR3 protein: CASSQALGLQETQYF. CDR3 DNA sequence: TGTGCCAGCAGCCAGGCTTTGGGACTTCAAGAGACCCAGTACTTC.

This clonotype was observed a few times. The gene calls are TRBV11-2 and TRBJ1-2, with D perhaps TRBD1 (6 bases). This CDR3 region has 17 residues. The germline CDR1 and CDR2 sequences are SGHAT and FQNNGV. Trimming took 3 bases from V and 0 from J, leaving 17 bases between them. The CDR3 nucleotides read TGTGCCAGCAGCTTTAAAACAGGGTCAGCCTCTAACTATGGCTACACCTTC. Its protein product is CASSFKTGSASNYGYTF.